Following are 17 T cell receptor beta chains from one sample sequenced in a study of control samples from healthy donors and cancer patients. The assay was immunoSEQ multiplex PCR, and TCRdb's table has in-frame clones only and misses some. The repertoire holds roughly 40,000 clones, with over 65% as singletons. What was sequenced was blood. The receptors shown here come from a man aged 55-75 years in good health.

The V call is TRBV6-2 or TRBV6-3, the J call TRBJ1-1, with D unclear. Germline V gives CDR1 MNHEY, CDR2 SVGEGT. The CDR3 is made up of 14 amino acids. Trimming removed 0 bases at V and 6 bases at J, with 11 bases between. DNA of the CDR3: TGTGCCAGCAGTTACTCTAAGGTTCGGCCTGAAGCTTTCTTT. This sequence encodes CASSYSKVRPEAFF.

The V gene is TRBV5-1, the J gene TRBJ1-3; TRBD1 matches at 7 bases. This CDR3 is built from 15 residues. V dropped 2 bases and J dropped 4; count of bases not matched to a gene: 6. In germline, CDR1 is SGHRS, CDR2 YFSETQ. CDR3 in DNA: TGCGCCAGCAGCTTTACCGGGACAGAAGGAAACACCATATATTTT. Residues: CASSFTGTEGNTIYF.

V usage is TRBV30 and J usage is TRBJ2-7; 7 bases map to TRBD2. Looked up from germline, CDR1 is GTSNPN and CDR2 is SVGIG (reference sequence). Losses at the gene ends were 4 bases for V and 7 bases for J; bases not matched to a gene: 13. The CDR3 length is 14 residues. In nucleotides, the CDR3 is TGTGCCTGGACTAGACTAGCTGAAACGGGGGAGCAGTACTTC. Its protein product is CAWTRLAETGEQYF. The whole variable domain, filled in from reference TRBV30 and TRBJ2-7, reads SQTIHQWPATLVQPVGSPLSLECTVEGTSNPNLYWYRQAAGRGLQLLFYSVGIGQISSEVPQNLSASRPQDRQFILSSKKLLLSDSGFYLCAWTRLAETGEQYFGPGTRLTVT.

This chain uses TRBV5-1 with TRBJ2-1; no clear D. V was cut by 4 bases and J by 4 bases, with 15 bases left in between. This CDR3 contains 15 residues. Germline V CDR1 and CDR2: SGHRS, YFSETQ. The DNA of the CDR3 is TGCGCCAGCAGCACCGACCCTGGGTCGTACAATGAGCAGTTCTTC. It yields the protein CASSTDPGSYNEQFF. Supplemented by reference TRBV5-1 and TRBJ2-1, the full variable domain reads KAGVTQTPRYLIKTRGQQVTLSCSPISGHRSVSWYQQTPGQGLQFLFEYFSETQRNKGNFPGRFSGRQFSNSRSEMNVSTLELGDSALYLCASSTDPGSYNEQFFGPGTRLTVL.

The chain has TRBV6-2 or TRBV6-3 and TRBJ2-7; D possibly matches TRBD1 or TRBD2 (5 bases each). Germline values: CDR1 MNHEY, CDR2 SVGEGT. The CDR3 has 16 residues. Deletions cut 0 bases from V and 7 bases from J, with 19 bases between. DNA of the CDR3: TGTGCCAGCAGTTACTCGAGGGGAGCAGCCCCGGGGGAGCAGTACTTC. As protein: CASSYSRGAAPGEQYF.

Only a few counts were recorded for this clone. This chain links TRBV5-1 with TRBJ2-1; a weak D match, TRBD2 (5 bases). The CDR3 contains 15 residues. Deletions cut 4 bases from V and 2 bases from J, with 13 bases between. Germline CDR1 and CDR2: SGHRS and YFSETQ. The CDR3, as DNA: TGCGCCAGCAGCCCGATAGCGAGAGCCTACAATGAGCAGTTCTTC. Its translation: CASSPIARAYNEQFF.

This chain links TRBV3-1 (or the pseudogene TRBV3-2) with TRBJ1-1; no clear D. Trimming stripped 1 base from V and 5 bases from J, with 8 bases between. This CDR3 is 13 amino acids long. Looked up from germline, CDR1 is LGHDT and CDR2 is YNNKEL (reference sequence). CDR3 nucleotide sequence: TGTGCCAGCAGCCAAGGACGGATAACTGAAGCTTTCTTT. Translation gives CASSQGRITEAFF.

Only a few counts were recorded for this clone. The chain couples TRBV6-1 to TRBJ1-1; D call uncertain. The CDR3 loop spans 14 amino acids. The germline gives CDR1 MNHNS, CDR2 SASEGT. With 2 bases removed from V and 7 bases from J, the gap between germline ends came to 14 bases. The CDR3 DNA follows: TGTGCCAGCAGTGAACTGTACTCGAAAAGTGAAGCTTTCTTT. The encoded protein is CASSELYSKSEAFF.

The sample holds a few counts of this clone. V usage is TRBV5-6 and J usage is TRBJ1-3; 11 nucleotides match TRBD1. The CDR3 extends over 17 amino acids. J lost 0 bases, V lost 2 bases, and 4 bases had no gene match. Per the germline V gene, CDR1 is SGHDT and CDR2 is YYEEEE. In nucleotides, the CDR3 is TGTGCCAGCAGCTTCGGGACAGGGGGACTCTCTGGAAACACCATATATTTT. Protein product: CASSFGTGGLSGNTIYF.

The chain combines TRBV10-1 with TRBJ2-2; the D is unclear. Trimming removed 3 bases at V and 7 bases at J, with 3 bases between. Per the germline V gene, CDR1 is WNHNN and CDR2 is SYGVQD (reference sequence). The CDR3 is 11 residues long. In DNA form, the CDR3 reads TGCGCCAGCAGTGAAAACGGGGAGCTGTTTTTT. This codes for CASSENGELFF.

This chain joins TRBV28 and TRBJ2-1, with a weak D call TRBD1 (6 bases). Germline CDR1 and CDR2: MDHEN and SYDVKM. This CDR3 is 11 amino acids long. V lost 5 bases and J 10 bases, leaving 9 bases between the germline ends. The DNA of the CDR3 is TGTGCCAGCAGTCTCGACAGGGAGCAGTTCTTC. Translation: CASSLDREQFF.

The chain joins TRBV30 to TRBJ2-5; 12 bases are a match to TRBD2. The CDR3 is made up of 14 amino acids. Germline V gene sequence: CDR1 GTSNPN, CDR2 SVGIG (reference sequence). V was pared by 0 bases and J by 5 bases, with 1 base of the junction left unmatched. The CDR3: CAWSVGLAGETQYF. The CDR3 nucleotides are TGTGCCTGGAGTGTAGGACTAGCGGGGGAGACCCAGTACTTC.

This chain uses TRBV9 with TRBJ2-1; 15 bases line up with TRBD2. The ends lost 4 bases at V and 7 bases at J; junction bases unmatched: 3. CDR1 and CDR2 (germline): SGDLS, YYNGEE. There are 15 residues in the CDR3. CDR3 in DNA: TGTGCCAGCAGCCCTGGACTAGCGGGAGGGAATGAGCAGTTCTTC. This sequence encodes CASSPGLAGGNEQFF.

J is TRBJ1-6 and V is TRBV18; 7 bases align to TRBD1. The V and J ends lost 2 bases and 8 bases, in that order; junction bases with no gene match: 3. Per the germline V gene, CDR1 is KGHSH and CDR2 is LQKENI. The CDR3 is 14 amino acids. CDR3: CASSPGQVYSPLHF. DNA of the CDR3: TGTGCCAGCTCACCAGGACAGGTCTATTCACCCCTCCACTTT.

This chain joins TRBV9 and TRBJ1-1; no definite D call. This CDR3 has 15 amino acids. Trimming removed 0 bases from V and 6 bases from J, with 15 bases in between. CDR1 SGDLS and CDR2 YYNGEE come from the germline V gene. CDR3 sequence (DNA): TGTGCCAGCAGCGTAGAGACGGGAGTCAGCCCTGAAGCTTTCTTT. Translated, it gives CASSVETGVSPEAFF.

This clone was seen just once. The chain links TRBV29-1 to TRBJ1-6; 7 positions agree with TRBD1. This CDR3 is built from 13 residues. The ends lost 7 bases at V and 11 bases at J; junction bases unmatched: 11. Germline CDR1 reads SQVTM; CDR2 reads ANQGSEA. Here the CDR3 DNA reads TGCAGCGCCTCCCAGGGGGAAGGAACACCCCTCCACTTT. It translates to CSASQGEGTPLHF.

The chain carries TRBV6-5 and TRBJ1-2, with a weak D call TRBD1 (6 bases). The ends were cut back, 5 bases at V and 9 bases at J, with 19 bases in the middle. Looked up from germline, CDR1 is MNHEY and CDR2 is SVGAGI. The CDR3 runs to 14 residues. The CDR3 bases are TGTGCCAGCAGTCCCCCCAGGGGTGGGAGTAGCTACACCTTC. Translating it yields CASSPPRGGSSYTF.